In its sample, the clone carrying this T cell receptor beta chain was seen a few times. Primers used in a second PCR of roughly 6 to 11 cycles were a sample-barcoded 5' primer and a J-beta primer mix. TCRdb reprocessed the 5' RACE reads via MiXCR and lists one record per CDR3 protein. Of around 650,000 distinct CDR3 sequences in the sample, around 32% were seen once. Looked up from germline, CDR1 is DFQATT and CDR2 is SNEGSKA (reference sequence). Trimming left V 3 bases short and J 5 bases short, with 13 bases between. The length of the CDR3 is 13 residues. This sample was taken from a study of blood T cells in healthy people across ages.

This sequence was found in a woman at least 80 years old in good health. The gene calls are TRBV20-1 and TRBJ1-2, with a weak D call TRBD1 (5 bases). Sequenced sample: blood. Here the CDR3 DNA reads TGCAGTGCTAGTGGAGGGGCGCGGTATGGCTACACCTTC. This encodes CSASGGARYGYTF.